Included here is one TCR beta chain sequence, with context. What it binds is unknown. The data belong to a study of graft-versus-host responses after intestinal transplantation. Looking at the study overall: In this cohort, recipients had multivisceral, liver-intestinal, or isolated intestinal transplants. Anti-thymocyte globulin was used for induction in all recipients, who then took tacrolimus and steroids for approximately 3 years. Overall study findings and caveats: Graft-donor T cell macrochimerism in patients accompanied high graft-versus-host to host-versus-graft clonal ratios in allografts. Ileal or blood samples showed some GvH clones first, and such clones were also found in recipient marrow.

TCRdb keeps only in-frame clones here, not all; method: immunoSEQ multiplex PCR. The sample lists about 9,800 clones, around 91% occurring once. Trimming left V 0 bases short and J 1 base short, with 8 bases between. This CDR3 spans 14 amino acids. The germline gives CDR1 SGHDT, CDR2 YYEEEE. This chain links TRBV5-6 with TRBJ2-7; D may be TRBD2 (5 bases). The sequences come from PBMCs, collected approximately 46 days after intestinal transplant. The origin of this receptor is a human patient who received an intestinal transplant, so some T cells may come from the graft donor. As DNA, the CDR3 is TGTGCCAGCAGCTTGGGGCTAGCTTCCTACGAGCAGTACTTC. This translates into CASSLGLASYEQYF.